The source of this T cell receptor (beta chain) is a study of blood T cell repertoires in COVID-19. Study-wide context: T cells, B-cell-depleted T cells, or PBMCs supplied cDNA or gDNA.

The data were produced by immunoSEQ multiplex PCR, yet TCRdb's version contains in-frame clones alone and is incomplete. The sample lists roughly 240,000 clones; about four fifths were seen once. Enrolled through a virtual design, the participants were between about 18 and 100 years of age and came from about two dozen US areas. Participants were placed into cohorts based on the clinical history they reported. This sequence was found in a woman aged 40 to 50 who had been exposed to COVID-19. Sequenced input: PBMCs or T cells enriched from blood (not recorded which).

As DNA, the CDR3 is TGTGCCAGCAGCCCCTACGGGACAGGCACTGAAGCTTTCTTT. Protein product: CASSPYGTGTEAFF. This rearrangement joins TRBV7-3 to TRBJ1-1; 8 bases are a match to TRBD1. Germline V gene data show CDR1 as SGHTA and CDR2 as FQGTGA. The junction had 6 bases not matched to a gene; V was cut back by 5 bases and J by 4 bases. The CDR3 length is 14 residues.